The 11 T cell receptor beta chains presented below share a single source sample, sequenced in a study of persistence of HIV-infected CD4 T cells. Antigens of these TCRs are unknown. Lysates of CMV-infected fibroblasts at 8 to 10 ug/mL stimulated these cells. Sorted nonresponding memory CD4+ T cells were CD40L-negative, CD69-negative, CD45RO-high. This was the immunoSEQ version 4 assay in survey mode. Libraries were prepared by immunoSEQ multiplex PCR; TCRdb keeps only in-frame clonotypes and omits some of them. Of 30,000 to 45,000 clones in the sample, about 85% were seen once. Sample: CD4+ T cells sorted from PBMCs after roughly 20-hour stimulation, taken from a patient who received antiretroviral therapy. These receptors all come from an adult man with HIV who was CMV-seropositive.

The J gene is TRBJ1-2, the V gene TRBV28; D might be TRBD1 (6 bases). This CDR3 is 15 amino acids long. Trimming left V 4 bases short and J 3 bases short, with 15 bases between. Germline CDR1 is MDHEN and CDR2 is SYDVKM. The DNA of the CDR3 is TGTGCCAGCAGTTCTGGGGGGGGCTCAGACTATGGCTACACCTTC. Translating gives CASSSGGGSDYGYTF.

The V and J genes are TRBV7-6 and TRBJ2-3, with 7 bases lining up with TRBD1. The CDR3 is 15 amino acids. Germline V gives CDR1 SGHVS, CDR2 FNYEAQ. V shed 5 bases, J shed 1 base, and the junction held 6 bases outside the gene matches. CDR3 in amino acids: CASSRGGVGTDTQYF. In DNA, the CDR3 is TGTGCCAGCAGCCGAGGGGGCGTGGGCACAGATACGCAGTATTTT.

The genes are TRBV7-2 and TRBJ2-7; possibly TRBD2 for D (6 bases). CDR1 SGHTA and CDR2 FQGNSA come from the germline V gene. V gave up 0 bases and J gave up 6 bases, with 15 bases separating them. The CDR3 loop spans 15 amino acids. The CDR3 DNA sequence: TGTGCCAGCAGCTTAGCCCTCATGGAGGGAGGCGAGCAGTACTTC. Residues: CASSLALMEGGEQYF.

The chain combines TRBV28 with TRBJ1-5, with no clear D. Germline CDR1 is MDHEN and CDR2 is SYDVKM. Trimming removed 5 bases at V and 7 bases at J, with 9 bases between. The CDR3 is 12 amino acids. CDR3 in amino acids: CASSILRQPQHF. The CDR3 region has the DNA TGTGCCAGCAGTATATTGCGCCAGCCCCAGCATTTT.

This rearrangement joins TRBV10-3 to TRBJ2-7, with 14 nucleotides matching TRBD2. The V segment lost 6 bases and the J segment 3 bases; nucleotides outside the gene matches: 4. The CDR3 is 15 amino acids. Germline assignment: CDR1 ENHRY and CDR2 SYGVKD. The CDR3 bases are TGTGCCATCAGCCCAGGGACTAGCGGGGGCTACGAGCAGTACTTC. Translation: CAISPGTSGGYEQYF.

This clone was seen once. This chain links TRBV5-4 with TRBJ1-1, with TRBD1 matching over 7 bases. CDR3 length equals 16 residues. V shed 3 bases and J 6 bases; nucleotides not matched to a gene: 14. Germline V gives CDR1 SGHNT, CDR2 YYREEE (reference sequence). The DNA of the CDR3 is TGTGCCAGCAGCTGGGGGGCAGGGGGAGGGGCAGCTGAAGCTTTCTTT. Its translation is CASSWGAGGGAAEAFF.

The V and J genes are TRBV3-1 (or the pseudogene TRBV3-2) and TRBJ1-3; no reliable D call. Germline V CDR1 and CDR2: LGHDT, YNNKEL (reference sequence). The CDR3 loop spans 15 amino acids. V was shortened by 2 bases and J by 0 bases, with 8 bases between the two germline ends. CDR3 sequence reads: CASSQKLRSGNTIYF. The CDR3 coding sequence is TGTGCCAGCAGCCAAAAGCTACGCTCTGGAAACACCATATATTTT.

The chain carries TRBV5-1 and TRBJ1-6; no definite D call. Germline CDR1 is SGHRS and CDR2 is YFSETQ. The CDR3 covers 14 residues. V gave up 7 bases and J gave up 7 bases, with 15 bases separating them. The CDR3, as DNA: TGCGCCAGCTCACGGCTTGGGGAAAATTCACCCCTCCACTTT. The encoded protein is CASSRLGENSPLHF.

J is TRBJ1-2 and V is TRBV6-2 or TRBV6-3; no definite D call. V shed 2 bases and J shed 2 bases, with 12 bases lying between them. The CDR3 has 15 amino acids. CDR1 MNHEY and CDR2 SVGEGT come from the germline V gene. CDR3 DNA: TGTGCCAGCAGTTACATTCCTGGCGAAAACTATGGCTACACCTTC. Protein sequence: CASSYIPGENYGYTF.

The genes are TRBV5-1 and TRBJ1-6; TRBD1 matches at 8 bases. Germline CDR1 reads SGHRS; CDR2 reads YFSETQ. This CDR3 has 16 amino acids. Germline trimming cut 4 bases from V and 4 bases from J; bases unmatched to any gene: 7. The CDR3 nucleotides read TGCGCCAGCAGCGTATCCGGGACAGGTTATAATTCACCCCTCCACTTT. It encodes CASSVSGTGYNSPLHF.

The chain joins TRBV19 to TRBJ1-4, with TRBD1 matching 8 bases. Germline CDR1 LNHDA, CDR2 SQIVND (reference sequence). V dropped 5 bases and J dropped 3; count of bases not matched to a gene: 5. This CDR3 is 15 amino acids long. For the CDR3, the DNA is TGTGCCAGTAGTGTTACAGGGGGTGCTAATGAAAAACTGTTTTTT. Its translation: CASSVTGGANEKLFF. The variable domain in full, with the rest retrieved from reference TRBV19 and TRBJ1-4, is DGGITQSPKYLFRKEGQNVTLSCEQNLNHDAMYWYRQDPGQGLRLIYYSQIVNDFQKGDIAEGYSVSREKKESFPLTVTSAQKNPTAFYLCASSVTGGANEKLFFGSGTQLSVL.